One T cell receptor beta chain is described in this entry. Since a much larger clone is just one base distant, this may be a read error. Time point denoted: patch test 3, about 24 weeks after DPC sensitization. The treatment here: therapeutic diphenylcyclopropenone sensitization with weekly scalp DPC. Germline CDR1 is MNHEY and CDR2 is SVGEGT. The CDR3 consists of 15 residues. The junction had 1 base not matched to a gene; V was cut back by 6 bases and J by 1 base. This record belongs to a study of human T cells and chemical hapten exposure. How the authors handled the data: Samples ranged from roughly 23,224 to 700,000 TCRs, with a median of 95,638. Via MiXCR, TCRdb re-called the RACE reads, giving one row per CDR3 protein. The V and J calls here are based on TCRdb, not the publication. The sample has some 79,000 distinct CDR3 sequences, approximately 11% seen once.

The clonotype originates from a woman aged 50 to 60 with alopecia areata. Some clones in this sample may be carry-over from other donors' samples. V gene TRBV6-2 or TRBV6-3 combines with J gene TRBJ2-5, with 14 positions matching TRBD2. Here the sequenced sample was whole blood, taken in connection with sensitization to the hapten diphenylcyclopropenone (DPC). CDR3: CASSGTSGSQETQYF. Written as DNA, the CDR3 is TGTGCCAGCAGCGGGACTAGCGGGAGCCAAGAGACCCAGTACTTC.